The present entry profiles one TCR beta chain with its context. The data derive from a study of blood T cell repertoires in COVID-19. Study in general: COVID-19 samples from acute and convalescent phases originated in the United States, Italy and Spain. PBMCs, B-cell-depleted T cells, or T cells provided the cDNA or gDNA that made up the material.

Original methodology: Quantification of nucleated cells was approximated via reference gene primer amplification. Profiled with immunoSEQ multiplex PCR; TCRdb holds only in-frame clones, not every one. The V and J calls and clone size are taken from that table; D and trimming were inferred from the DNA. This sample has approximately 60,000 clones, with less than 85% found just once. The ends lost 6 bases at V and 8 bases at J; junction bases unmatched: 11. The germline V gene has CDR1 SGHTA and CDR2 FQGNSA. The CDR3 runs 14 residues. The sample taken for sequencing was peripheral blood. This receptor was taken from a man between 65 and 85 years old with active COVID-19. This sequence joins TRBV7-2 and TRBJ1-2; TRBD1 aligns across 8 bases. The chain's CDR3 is CASRSGQGGRGYTF. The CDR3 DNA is TGTGCCAGCAGGTCCGGACAGGGCGGTAGAGGCTACACCTTC.